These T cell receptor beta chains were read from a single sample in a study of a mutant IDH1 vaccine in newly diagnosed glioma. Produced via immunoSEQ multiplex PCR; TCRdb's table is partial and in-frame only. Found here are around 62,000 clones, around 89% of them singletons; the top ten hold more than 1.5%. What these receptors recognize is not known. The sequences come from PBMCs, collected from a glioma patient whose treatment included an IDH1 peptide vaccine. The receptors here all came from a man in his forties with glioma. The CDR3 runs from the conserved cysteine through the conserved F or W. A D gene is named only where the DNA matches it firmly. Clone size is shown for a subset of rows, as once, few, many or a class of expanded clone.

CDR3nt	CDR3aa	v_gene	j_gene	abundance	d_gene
TGTGCCAGCAGTCGACAGTCCTCTGGGGCCAACGTCCTGACTTTC	CASSRQSSGANVLTF	TRBV27	TRBJ2-6	.	.
TGTGCCAGCAGCTCGAACACCGGGGAGCTGTTTTTT	CASSSNTGELFF	TRBV7-6	TRBJ2-2	.	.
TGTGCCAGCAGCTTAGTGGGTTCACCCGCCAAAAACATTCAGTACTTC	CASSLVGSPAKNIQYF	TRBV7-2	TRBJ2-4	.	.
TGTGCCAGCAGTTATCCCGGCTCTCCCCAGCATTTT	CASSYPGSPQHF	TRBV6-5	TRBJ1-5	once	.
TGTGCCAGCAGTCACTTGGGCCTGGGCGGGGAGCTGTTTTTT	CASSHLGLGGELFF	TRBV6-6	TRBJ2-2	.	.
TGTGCCAGCAGCGGATGGACCCTGGGGGGCTACACCTTC	CASSGWTLGGYTF	TRBV2	TRBJ1-2	few	.
TGTGCCAGCTCCCTAGGGACTAGCGGTACAGATACGCAGTATTTT	CASSLGTSGTDTQYF	TRBV18	TRBJ2-3	.	TRBD2
TGTGCCAGCTCAACAGTACAGGATTCTAACTATGGCTACACCTTC	CASSTVQDSNYGYTF	TRBV18	TRBJ1-2	.	.
TGTGCCAGCAGCTATGACAGGGTGGGTCAGCCCCAGCATTTT	CASSYDRVGQPQHF	TRBV7-8	TRBJ1-5	once	TRBD1
TGTGCCAGCAGTTTCAGCCTCCGCGGGGAGCTGTTTTTT	CASSFSLRGELFF	TRBV27	TRBJ2-2	.	.
TGTGCCAGCAGCCCCGGACAGGGAGCTAATGAAAAACTGTTTTTT	CASSPGQGANEKLFF	TRBV6-6	TRBJ1-4	few	TRBD1
TGCGCCAGCAGCTTGTATTCAGGGGGGGAAAAACTGTTTTTT	CASSLYSGGEKLFF	TRBV5-1	TRBJ1-4	.	TRBD1
TGTGCCAGCAGCCAACCGAACACCGGGGAGCTGTTTTTT	CASSQPNTGELFF	TRBV4-2	TRBJ2-2	.	.
TGTGCCAGCAGGGCCCATCTTTCCCTAGGGGATGGCTACACCTTC	CASRAHLSLGDGYTF	TRBV2	TRBJ1-2	.	.
TGTGCCAGCACAACTAGCGGGACTTACAATGAGCAGTTCTTC	CASTTSGTYNEQFF	TRBV2	TRBJ2-1	few	TRBD2
TGTGCCAGCAGTCGAGGGACTCCCGGAAGCTATGGCTACACCTTC	CASSRGTPGSYGYTF	TRBV6-5	TRBJ1-2	.	.
TGCGCCAGCAGTCCCTGCGCGCAGCCGGGTTCTTTAGCCAAAAACATTCAGTACTTC	CASSPCAQPGSLAKNIQYF	TRBV23-1	TRBJ2-4	.	.
TGCGCCTGTCGAGGCACCGGGGAGCTGTTTTTT	CACRGTGELFF	TRBV10-1	TRBJ2-2	.	.
TGCGCCAGCAGCCCCCCAGGGGTAGTAGCGGGTACCTACAATGAGCAGTTCTTC	CASSPPGVVAGTYNEQFF	TRBV5-1	TRBJ2-1	.	.
TGTGCCAGCTCGAGAACTCGCCCTGAAGCTTTCTTT	CASSRTRPEAFF	TRBV18	TRBJ1-1	.	.
TGTGCCAGCGGGAAACCGGGACAGGGGGATAATGGCTACACCTTC	CASGKPGQGDNGYTF	TRBV7-9	TRBJ1-2	.	TRBD1
TGTGCCAGCAGCTCCCCTTGGACCGAGGTGGGAGATACGCAGTATTTT	CASSSPWTEVGDTQYF	TRBV7-8	TRBJ2-3	.	.
TGTGCCAGCAGCTTAGTAAGCTATGGCTACACCTTC	CASSLVSYGYTF	TRBV7-9	TRBJ1-2	.	.
TGTGCCAGCATTCGGGACAGGGATCAGCCCCAGCATTTT	CASIRDRDQPQHF	TRBV2	TRBJ1-5	.	TRBD1
TGCGCCAGCAGCTTAGGGACGGTGATCTCCTACGAGCAGTACTTC	CASSLGTVISYEQYF	TRBV5-1	TRBJ2-7	.	.
TGTGCCAGCAGTGAGGGGTATTCACCCCTCCACTTT	CASSEGYSPLHF	TRBV2	TRBJ1-6	once	.
TGTGCCAGCAGCTTAGTCGCTGGGCGACAGACAGATTACAATGAGCAGTTCTTC	CASSLVAGRQTDYNEQFF	TRBV7-8	TRBJ2-1	.	.
TGTGCCAGCTTAAGGACACCCAACTATGGCTACACCTTC	CASLRTPNYGYTF	TRBV28	TRBJ1-2	.	.
TGCGCCAGCAGCCAGAGCGGGGGGATCTCCTACAATGAGCAGTTCTTC	CASSQSGGISYNEQFF	TRBV4-3	TRBJ2-1	.	TRBD2
TGTGCCAGCAGCTTGGCCGGGGCAGGGGGATACAATCAGCCCCAGCATTTT	CASSLAGAGGYNQPQHF	TRBV5-8	TRBJ1-5	few	TRBD1
TGTGCCAGTAGTACCAAGCGATCACCAAGGGTGTGGCACAATGAGCAGTTCTTC	CASSTKRSPRVWHNEQFF	TRBV19	TRBJ2-1	.	.
TGTGCCAGTAGTATCACAGGGACGAACACTGAAGCTTTCTTT	CASSITGTNTEAFF	TRBV19	TRBJ1-1	.	.
TGTGCCAGCAGCGTGGGGCAGGACGGCCTCTACAATGAGCAGTTCTTC	CASSVGQDGLYNEQFF	TRBV9	TRBJ2-1	.	.
TGTGCCAGCAGGAAACCCTCGGGTACCGGGGAGCTGTTTTTT	CASRKPSGTGELFF	TRBV6-5	TRBJ2-2	.	.
TGTGCCAGCAGCCCCTACCCGGGTCAGCCGCGGGAGAACACTGAAGCTTTCTTT	CASSPYPGQPRENTEAFF	TRBV7-2	TRBJ1-1	.	.
TGTGCCAGCAGTGCCATTAGCGGGAGGGCCTACAATGAGCAGTTCTTC	CASSAISGRAYNEQFF	TRBV6-4	TRBJ2-1	.	TRBD2
TGTGCCTGGAGTGGCACGTGGGGGCGGGGTGAAAAACTGTTTTTT	CAWSGTWGRGEKLFF	TRBV30	TRBJ1-4	.	.
TGTGCCAGTAATCGCGACGAGCAGTACTTC	CASNRDEQYF	TRBV19	TRBJ2-7	.	.
TGTGCCAGTAGTATAGAGTCTAGCGGCACAGATACGCAGTATTTT	CASSIESSGTDTQYF	TRBV19	TRBJ2-3	.	.
TGTGCTAGTGGTAGGAACAGGGGGAATCAGCCCCAGCATTTT	CASGRNRGNQPQHF	TRBV12-5	TRBJ1-5	few	TRBD1
TGTGCCAGTAGTGGGGGACAGGGCAGTACCTACGAGCAGTACTTC	CASSGGQGSTYEQYF	TRBV19	TRBJ2-7	.	TRBD1
TGCAGCGTTGGTGGGGACGGGGAGCTGTTTTTT	CSVGGDGELFF	TRBV29-1	TRBJ2-2	.	.
TGTGCCAGCAGCTTAGGGGTCAATCAGCCCCAGCATTTT	CASSLGVNQPQHF	TRBV11-2	TRBJ1-5	.	.
TGTGCCAGCAGCTTAAGCGGAGGGGCCTCTGGGGGAAACACCATATATTTT	CASSLSGGASGGNTIYF	TRBV7-2	TRBJ1-3	.	.
TGTGCCAGCAGCTTCTATGGAGATACGCAGTATTTT	CASSFYGDTQYF	TRBV6-5	TRBJ2-3	.	.
TGTGCCAGCAGCTTGCTGATCTATGGCTACACCTTC	CASSLLIYGYTF	TRBV5-6	TRBJ1-2	.	.
TGTGCCAGCAGTGAACTTCTACAGGGGGCAAATACGCAGTATTTT	CASSELLQGANTQYF	TRBV6-1	TRBJ2-3	once	TRBD1
TGTGCCAGCAGCATAAAACTAGCGGGAGGGCCGGTAGCCAAAAACATTCAGTACTTC	CASSIKLAGGPVAKNIQYF	TRBV5-6	TRBJ2-4	.	TRBD2
TGCGCCAGCAGCTCCGGACAGTTAGCGCCAGCCTATAATTCACCCCTCCACTTT	CASSSGQLAPAYNSPLHF	TRBV5-1	TRBJ1-6	.	.
TGTGCCAGCCAAGGAGGGTTGCAAGAGACCCAGTACTTC	CASQGGLQETQYF	TRBV6-5	TRBJ2-5	.	.
TGTGCCAGCAGCTTAGCGGCAACAGGGGGGTCGGGCTATGGCTACACCTTC	CASSLAATGGSGYGYTF	TRBV7-2	TRBJ1-2	few	TRBD1
TGTGCCTGGACCCGGGACAGCAACACTGAAGCTTTCTTT	CAWTRDSNTEAFF	TRBV30	TRBJ1-1	.	TRBD1
TGTGCTAGTGGTTTGGTTACCGGGTCTGGTGGAAACACCATATATTTT	CASGLVTGSGGNTIYF	TRBV12-5	TRBJ1-3	.	.
TGTGCCAGCAGTGGAAGTGGCGGCAGGGGGATAGGCTATGGCTACACCTTC	CASSGSGGRGIGYGYTF	TRBV2	TRBJ1-2	.	TRBD1
TGTGCCAGCAGCCTTCAGGGGAACACTGAAGCTTTCTTT	CASSLQGNTEAFF	TRBV14	TRBJ1-1	.	.
TGTGCCAGCAGTGAAACTGCCCCCTATTATCAGCCCCAGCATTTT	CASSETAPYYQPQHF	TRBV2	TRBJ1-5	.	.
TGTGCCAGCGGGGAGGCACTTAGAGGCCAGCCCCAGCATTTT	CASGEALRGQPQHF	TRBV28	TRBJ1-5	.	.
TGTGCCAGCAGCTTATCACCCTCCTACGAGCAGTACTTC	CASSLSPSYEQYF	TRBV7-3	TRBJ2-7	.	.
TGTGCCAGCAGTTTACACGGACAGGGTTCGAGCTATGGCTACACCTTC	CASSLHGQGSSYGYTF	TRBV27	TRBJ1-2	.	TRBD1